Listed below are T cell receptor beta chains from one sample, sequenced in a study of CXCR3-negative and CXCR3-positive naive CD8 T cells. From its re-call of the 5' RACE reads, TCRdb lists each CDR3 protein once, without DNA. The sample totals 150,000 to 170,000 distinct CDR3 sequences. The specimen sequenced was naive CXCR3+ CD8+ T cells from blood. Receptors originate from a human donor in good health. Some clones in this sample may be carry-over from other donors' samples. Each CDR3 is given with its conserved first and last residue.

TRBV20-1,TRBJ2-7,CSAGVPGQEYEQYF
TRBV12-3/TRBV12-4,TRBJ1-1,CASSFWDRANTEAFF
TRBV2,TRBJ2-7,CASSEREGQVYEQYF
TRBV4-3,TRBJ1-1,CASSQDRDGEAFF
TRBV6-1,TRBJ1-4,CASSVVEGVDEKLFF
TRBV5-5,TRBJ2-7,CASSLERTAHEQYF
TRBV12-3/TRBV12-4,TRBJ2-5,CASRGGVQETQYF
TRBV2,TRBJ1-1,CASSEQAPRGTEAFF
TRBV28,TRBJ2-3,CASSLWRTGETDTQYF
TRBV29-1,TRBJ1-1,CSVEDLVNTEAFF
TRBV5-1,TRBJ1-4,CASSSTGGETNEKLFF
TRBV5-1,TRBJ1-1,CASSLPLDSTNTEAFF
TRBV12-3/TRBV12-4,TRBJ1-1,CASSPLRQGRLNTEAFF
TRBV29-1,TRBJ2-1,CSVEGLAGIYNEQFF
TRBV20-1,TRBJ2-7,CSARTGTDFHEQYF
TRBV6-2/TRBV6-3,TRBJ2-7,CASRGLGEQYF
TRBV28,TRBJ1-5,CASSLRGGWSNQPQHF
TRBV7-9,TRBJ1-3,CASSFVKGSGNTIYF
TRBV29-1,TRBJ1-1,CSVEDLGGALNTEAFF
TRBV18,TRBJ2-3,CASSPGRTDTQYF
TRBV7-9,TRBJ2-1,CASSLGLAGGPGAYNEQFF
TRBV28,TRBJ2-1,CASSLLGSYNEQFF
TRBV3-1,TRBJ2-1,CASSLATSGGLLLEQFF